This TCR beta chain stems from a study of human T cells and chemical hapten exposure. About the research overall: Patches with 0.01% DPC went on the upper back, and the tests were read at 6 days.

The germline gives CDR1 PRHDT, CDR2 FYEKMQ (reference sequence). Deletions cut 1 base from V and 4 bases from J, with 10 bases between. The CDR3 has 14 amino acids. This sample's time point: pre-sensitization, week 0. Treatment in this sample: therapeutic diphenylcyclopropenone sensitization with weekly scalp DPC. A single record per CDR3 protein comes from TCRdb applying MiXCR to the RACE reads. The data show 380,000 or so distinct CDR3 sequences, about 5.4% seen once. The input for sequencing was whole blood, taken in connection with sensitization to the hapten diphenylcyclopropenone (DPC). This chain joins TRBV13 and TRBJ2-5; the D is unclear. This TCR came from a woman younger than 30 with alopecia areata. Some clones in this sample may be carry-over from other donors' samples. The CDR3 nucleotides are TGTGCCAGCAGCTTAGAGCCCAGGCGAGAGACCCAGTACTTC. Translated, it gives CASSLEPRRETQYF.